One sample yielded the 10 T cell receptor beta chains listed below, sequenced in a study of T cells in Graves' hyperthyroidism and ophthalmopathy. TCR beta CDR3 regions were amplified from RNA transcripts. The HTBI set primed first-round TCR CDR3 RT-PCR. Via MiXCR, TCRdb re-called the multiplex PCR reads, giving one row per CDR3 protein. The sample has hundreds of thousands of distinct CDR3 sequences; 30% to 40% are singletons. The sample was blood. The receptors were sampled from a woman aged 40 to 49 with Graves' hyperthyroidism.

This clonotype has a count of ten or more. The rearrangement uses TRBV29-1 and TRBJ2-6, with 7 positions matching TRBD1. Germline loops: CDR1 SQVTM, CDR2 ANQGSEA. CDR3 length: 14 amino acids. V gave up 6 bases and J gave up 1 base; unmatched junction bases: 3. The CDR3 here is CSVRQGSGANVLTF. The CDR3, as DNA: TGCAGCGTGAGACAGGGTTCTGGGGCCAACGTCCTGACTTTC. Combining the CDR3 with reference TRBV29-1 and TRBJ2-6 gives the whole variable domain SAVISQKPSRDICQRGTSLTIQCQVDSQVTMMFWYRQQPGQSLTLIATANQGSEATYESGFVIDKFPISRPNLTFSTLTVSNMSPEDSSIYLCSVRQGSGANVLTFGAGSRLTVL.

This sequence joins TRBV12-3 or TRBV12-4 and TRBJ1-5, with D possibly TRBD1 on 6 matching bases. V lost 0 bases to trimming and J lost 7 bases, with 13 bases between them. The CDR3 consists of 15 residues. CDR3 residues: CASSLAGGLYQPQHF. The CDR3 DNA sequence: TGTGCCAGCAGTTTAGCTGGGGGGCTGTACCAGCCCCAGCATTTT.

This clonotype was seen many times. J is TRBJ1-5 and V is TRBV6-2 or TRBV6-3; D remains unclear. Germline V gives CDR1 MNHEY, CDR2 SVGEGT. Trimming took 4 bases from V and 2 from J, leaving 3 bases between them. The length of the CDR3 is 12 residues. Written as DNA, the CDR3 is TGTGCCAGCAGTTTCCGCAATCAGCCCCAGCATTTT. It encodes CASSFRNQPQHF.

This clonotype occurred many times. V gene TRBV4-3 combines with J gene TRBJ1-2; no clear D gene. V lost 0 bases to trimming and J lost 0 bases, with 11 bases between them. This CDR3 contains 16 residues. Germline V gene sequence: CDR1 LGHNA, CDR2 YSLEER. In DNA, the CDR3 is TGCGCCAGCAGCCAAGATCTTACAGCCGCTAACTATGGCTACACCTTC. Its translation is CASSQDLTAANYGYTF.

The V and J genes are TRBV28 and TRBJ1-5; D is perhaps TRBD1 (5 bases). Germline values: CDR1 MDHEN, CDR2 SYDVKM. Trimming took 2 bases from V and 7 from J, leaving 12 bases between them. This CDR3 has 14 amino acids. This CDR3 reads CASSLHGAEQPQHF. The CDR3 coding sequence is TGTGCCAGCAGTTTACACGGGGCTGAGCAGCCCCAGCATTTT. Variable domain in full (rest from reference TRBV28 and TRBJ1-5): DVKVTQSSRYLVKRTGEKVFLECVQDMDHENMFWYRQDPGLGLRLIYFSYDVKMKEKGDIPEGYSVSREKKERFSLILESASTNQTSMYLCASSLHGAEQPQHFGDGTRLSIL.

This clonotype was observed a few times. The chain joins TRBV5-8 to TRBJ2-7; the match to TRBD1 covers 12 bases. The CDR3 has 15 amino acids. In germline, CDR1 is SGHTS, CDR2 YDEGEE. V dropped 1 base and J dropped 4; count of bases not matched to a gene: 3. This chain's CDR3 is CASSLRGQGAYEQYF. Written as DNA, the CDR3 is TGTGCCAGCAGCTTGAGGGGACAGGGGGCGTACGAGCAGTACTTC.

This clonotype was detected a few times. The chain joins TRBV6-5 to TRBJ1-2, with D perhaps matching TRBD1 (5 bases). The V gene's germline CDR1 is MNHEY and CDR2 SVGAGI. V was shortened by 4 bases and J by 8 bases, with 20 bases between the two germline ends. The CDR3 covers 15 residues. CDR3 sequence: CASSSPPRGGVGYTF. The CDR3 region has the DNA TGTGCCAGCAGTTCCCCCCCCCGGGGAGGGGTCGGCTACACCTTC.

This clonotype was observed at least ten times. The chain has TRBV5-8 and TRBJ2-5, with 7 bases identical to TRBD2. Per the germline V gene, CDR1 is SGHTS and CDR2 is YDEGEE. V was clipped by 0 bases and J by 5 bases; unmatched bases: 7. CDR3 length: 15 residues. The CDR3 sequence: CASSLATREVETQYF. CDR3 coding DNA: TGTGCCAGCAGCTTGGCCACTCGGGAGGTCGAGACCCAGTACTTC.

This clonotype has only a few counts. V usage is TRBV2 and J usage is TRBJ1-5; D possibly corresponds to TRBD1 (5 bases). Deletions cut 6 bases from V and 9 bases from J, with 18 bases between. The germline gives CDR1 SNHLY, CDR2 FYNNEI. CDR3 length: 14 amino acids. The CDR3 DNA is TGTGCCAGCAGCCAAGGGCAAGGGACGGGGCCCCAGCATTTT. Translating it yields CASSQGQGTGPQHF.

This rearrangement joins TRBV7-2 to TRBJ2-1; either TRBD1 or TRBD2 may supply D (6 bases each). Germline V CDR1 and CDR2: SGHTA, FQGNSA. The CDR3 extends over 14 amino acids. Trimming took 1 base from V and 10 from J, leaving 14 bases between them. The CDR3 spells CASSLDLGAGEQFF. The CDR3 nucleotides read TGTGCCAGCAGCTTAGATCTGGGGGCGGGGGAGCAGTTCTTC.